This T cell receptor beta chain derives from a study of T cells after yellow fever vaccination. MiXCR, applied by TCRdb to the 5' RACE reads, yields one record per CDR3 protein. Among a few hundred thousand distinct CDR3 sequences listed, roughly 8.7% were seen once. The sequence came from a man in his late teens or twenties who received the YFV17D yellow fever vaccine. This specimen consisted of CD4+ T cells sorted from PBMCs, obtained 5 days after the yellow fever booster vaccination.

CDR3 residues: CASSYPSQGFTEAFF. In DNA form, the CDR3 reads TGTGCCAGCAGCTACCCGTCCCAGGGGTTCACTGAAGCTTTCTTT. The chain employs TRBV7-2 and TRBJ1-1; D is perhaps TRBD1 (6 bases). The CDR3 loop spans 15 amino acids. V was clipped by 4 bases and J by 4 bases, with 16 bases between them. Germline V CDR1 and CDR2: SGHTA, FQGNSA.